This is a list of T cell receptor beta chains from one sample in a study of shared clonotypes between healthy human individuals. Clones were sequenced by immunoSEQ multiplex PCR, and TCRdb holds only the in-frame ones, with some missing. This table has about 600,000 clones, nearly 97% appearing once. Specimen: naive CD8+ T cells sorted from blood. These receptors all stem from a woman in her thirties in good health. CDR3s include the opening cysteine and the closing phenylalanine or tryptophan. A D gene is named only where the DNA matches it firmly. Clone size appears in some rows only: once, few, many, or a class for an expanded clone.

NA	TRBV27	TRBD1	TRBJ2-2	TGTGCCAGCAGTTTATACACACCGGGACAGGGAGCCGGGGAGCTGTTTTTT	CASSLYTPGQGAGELFF
NA	TRBV19	NA	TRBJ2-1	TGTGCCAGTAGTATAGGGCAGGGGCGGAACAATGAGCAGTTCTTC	CASSIGQGRNNEQFF
once	TRBV5-8	NA	TRBJ2-7	TGTGCCAGCAGCTTGGCCTGGAGATCCTACTTATCCTACGAGCAGTACTTC	CASSLAWRSYLSYEQYF
once	TRBV11-2	NA	TRBJ2-7	TGTGCCAGCAGCTTAGGTAGGAACATCTACGAGCAGTACTTC	CASSLGRNIYEQYF
once	TRBV29-1	NA	TRBJ2-1	TGCAGCGTTGACCGGCGGAATGAGCAGTTCTTC	CSVDRRNEQFF
once	TRBV19	TRBD2	TRBJ2-1	TGTGCCAGTATAGCGGGAGCGGGCTACAATGAGCAGTTCTTC	CASIAGAGYNEQFF
once	TRBV28	TRBD2	TRBJ2-5	TGTGCCAGCAGTTTAAGGCTAGCGGGTGATCAAGAGACCCAGTACTTC	CASSLRLAGDQETQYF
NA	TRBV27	NA	TRBJ1-5	TGTGCCAGCAGCACTTTGGGGAGGTTAGGAATAGGTCAGCCCCAGCATTTT	CASSTLGRLGIGQPQHF
NA	TRBV28	NA	TRBJ2-2	TGTGCCAGCAGTTTGGGTTACGGGGGCTCTTACACCGGGGAGCTGTTTTTT	CASSLGYGGSYTGELFF
NA	TRBV4-1	TRBD2	TRBJ2-4	TGCGCCAGCAGCCCGGGACTAGCGGGAGGGCTATCCAAAAACATTCAGTACTTC	CASSPGLAGGLSKNIQYF
once	TRBV19	TRBD1	TRBJ1-1	TGTGCCAGTAGTATAGAGAAACAGGGGCCTGAAGCTTTCTTT	CASSIEKQGPEAFF
NA	TRBV13	TRBD2	TRBJ2-5	TGTGCCAGCAGCCGTAGTAGAGCGGGAGGGTTTGAGACCCAGTACTTC	CASSRSRAGGFETQYF
once	TRBV5-1	NA	TRBJ2-7	TGCGCCAGCAGCGGCGGACAGCCGACCTACGAGCAGTACTTC	CASSGGQPTYEQYF
NA	TRBV28	NA	TRBJ2-7	TGTGCCAGCAGTTCGAGCAGCTACGAGCAGTACTTC	CASSSSSYEQYF
NA	TRBV10-2	TRBD2	TRBJ2-7	TGCGCCAGCAGTCCGTTAGCGGGAGCGTACGAGCAGTACTTC	CASSPLAGAYEQYF
NA	TRBV6-1	NA	TRBJ2-3	TGTGCCAGCAGTGACCGTTTCGGGGGGCGTGGAACAGATACGCAGTATTTT	CASSDRFGGRGTDTQYF
NA	TRBV5-1	TRBD2	TRBJ2-7	TGCGCCAGCAGCTTGACCCGGACTAGCGGCATCTACGAGCAGTACTTC	CASSLTRTSGIYEQYF
NA	TRBV4-1	TRBD1	TRBJ1-2	TGCGCCAGCAGCCTCTGGACAGGTGATTATGGCTACACCTTC	CASSLWTGDYGYTF
once	TRBV29-1	TRBD1	TRBJ2-5	TGCAGCGTTGAAGATACAGGGGTTGTAACCTTTCAAGAGACCCAGTACTTC	CSVEDTGVVTFQETQYF
NA	TRBV7-8	NA	TRBJ2-7	TGTGCCAGCAGCCCCGGTCCGGCGGCAGGATACGAGCAGTACTTC	CASSPGPAAGYEQYF
NA	TRBV27	TRBD2	TRBJ2-1	TGTGCCAGCAGTCTAACCACCCCGGGACTAGCGGGAGGAAGAGATTTGGATGAGCAGTTCTTC	CASSLTTPGLAGGRDLDEQFF
NA	TRBV10-1	NA	TRBJ2-7	TGCGCCAGCAGTGAGACCAGGTCGGGCGAGCAGTACTTC	CASSETRSGEQYF
NA	TRBV6-1	NA	TRBJ2-7	TGTGCCAGCAACCGCCAGGAGGCCTACGAGCAGTACTTC	CASNRQEAYEQYF
NA	TRBV6-1	TRBD1	TRBJ2-5	TGTGCCAGCACCGGGACAGTTGAGACCCAGTACTTC	CASTGTVETQYF
NA	TRBV7-3	TRBD1	TRBJ2-5	TGTGCCAGCAGCCCATCGACAGGGATGCAAGAGACCCAGTACTTC	CASSPSTGMQETQYF
NA	TRBV16	NA	TRBJ1-2	TGTGCCAGCAGCCAAGCCGGTCATCGAAGTGGTGGCTACACCTTC	CASSQAGHRSGGYTF